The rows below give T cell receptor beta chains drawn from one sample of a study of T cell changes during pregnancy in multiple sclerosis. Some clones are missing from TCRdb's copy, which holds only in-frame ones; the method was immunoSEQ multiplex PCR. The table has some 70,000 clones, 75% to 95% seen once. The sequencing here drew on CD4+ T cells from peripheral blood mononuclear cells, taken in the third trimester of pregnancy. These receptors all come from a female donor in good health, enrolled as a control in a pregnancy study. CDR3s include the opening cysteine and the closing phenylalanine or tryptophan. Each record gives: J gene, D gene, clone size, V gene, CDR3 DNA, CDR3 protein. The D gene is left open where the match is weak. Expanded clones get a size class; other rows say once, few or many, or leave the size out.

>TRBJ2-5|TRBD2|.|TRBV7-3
TGTGCCAGCGGGACTAGCGGGGGGGGGACCCAGTACTTC
CASGTSGGGTQYF
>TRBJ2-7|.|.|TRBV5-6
TGTGCCAGCAGCTTGGGCCCAGGGCGCCACGAGCAGTACTTC
CASSLGPGRHEQYF
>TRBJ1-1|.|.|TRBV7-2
TGTGCCAGCAGCTCGGGAGACCTGAACACTGAAGCTTTCTTT
CASSSGDLNTEAFF
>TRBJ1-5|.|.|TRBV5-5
TGTGCCAGCAGCCAGTCCGATCAGCCCCAGCATTTT
CASSQSDQPQHF
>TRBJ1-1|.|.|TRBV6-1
TGTGCCAGCAGTGAATTGAACATGCCCTCGGGGTCTGAAGCTTTCTTT
CASSELNMPSGSEAFF
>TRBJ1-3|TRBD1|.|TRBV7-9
TGTGCCAGCCGACCGGGACAGAGGAGCTCTGGAAACACCATATATTTT
CASRPGQRSSGNTIYF
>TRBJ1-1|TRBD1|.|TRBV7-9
TGTGCCAGCAGCGTGGACAGGGGGAAAGGGTTCTTT
CASSVDRGKGFF
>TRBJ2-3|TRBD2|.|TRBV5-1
TGCGCCAGCAGCCCGCGGGGCGGGGGGTACACAGATACGCAGTATTTT
CASSPRGGGYTDTQYF
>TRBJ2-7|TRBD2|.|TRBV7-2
TGTGCCAGCAGCCTCTACGGGATAGCGGGGGAGGCCTTCTACGAGCAGTACTTC
CASSLYGIAGEAFYEQYF
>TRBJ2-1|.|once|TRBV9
TGTGCCAGCAGCTCACGACTAGTAGCTACAGGTGAGCAGTTCTTC
CASSSRLVATGEQFF
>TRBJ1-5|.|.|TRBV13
TGTGCCAGCAGCTTCTCTAGGAGCAATCAGCCCCAGCATTTT
CASSFSRSNQPQHF
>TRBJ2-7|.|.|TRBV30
TGTGCCTGGAGTGTACTGGGCAGGGGCCCCTCCGAGCAGTACTTC
CAWSVLGRGPSEQYF
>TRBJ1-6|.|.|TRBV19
TGTGCCAGTAGTTCGGACACCTCACCCCTCCACTTT
CASSSDTSPLHF
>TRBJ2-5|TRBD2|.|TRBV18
TGTGCCAGCTCACCAAGCGGGGGCTACCAAGAGACCCAGTACTTC
CASSPSGGYQETQYF
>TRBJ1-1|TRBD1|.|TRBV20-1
TGCAGTGGGGACAGATTCCCTGAAGCTTTCTTT
CSGDRFPEAFF